A single sample is the source of the 31 T cell receptor beta chains below, sequenced in a study of blood T cell repertoires in COVID-19 (dated by TCRdb to 2020 to 2021). Receptor libraries were prepared by the immunoSEQ multiplex PCR assay. Drawn from immuneACCESS, this table holds only the in-frame rearrangements with V and J called that TCRdb kept. Clones are partly lost; checked studies trace under half to an unresolved V gene and leave the rest unexplained. In this sample the table shows roughly 150,000 clones, 65% to 85% of which occur a single time. Approximately 19% of the sample belongs to the ten largest clones. Sequencing used peripheral blood. These receptors originate from an older woman who had recovered from COVID-19.

CDR3 protein: CSVPRDRANYGYTF. CDR3 coding DNA: TGCAGCGTCCCACGGGACAGGGCGAACTATGGCTACACCTTC. The V call is TRBV29-1, the J call TRBJ1-2, with 9 bases identical to TRBD1. Germline CDR1 reads SQVTM; CDR2 reads ANQGSEA. J was trimmed by 2 bases and V by 6 bases; bases with no gene match: 7. This CDR3 contains 14 residues.

V and J are TRBV2 and TRBJ1-6, with D possibly matching TRBD1 (6 bases). Germline CDR1 is SNHLY and CDR2 is FYNNEI. Trimming removed 5 bases from V and 9 bases from J, with 17 bases in between. The CDR3 covers 15 residues. The CDR3 region has the DNA TGTGCCAGCAGTCTACAGGGAACCCATGGTTCACCCCTCCACTTT. The encoded protein is CASSLQGTHGSPLHF.

The gene calls are TRBV6-6 and TRBJ2-5, with 14 bases fitting TRBD2. Germline loops: CDR1 MNHNY, CDR2 SVGAGI (reference sequence). V was clipped by 6 bases and J by 3 bases; unmatched bases: 3. This CDR3 is built from 15 residues. The CDR3 DNA reads as TGTGCCAGCAGCGGGACTAGCGGGAGCGAAGAGACCCAGTACTTC. Translating gives CASSGTSGSEETQYF.

V gene TRBV28 combines with J gene TRBJ2-7, with TRBD1 matching 7 bases. The ends lost 3 bases at V and 6 bases at J; junction bases unmatched: 8. This CDR3 comprises 14 residues. CDR1 and CDR2 from the germline V gene are MDHEN and SYDVKM. This chain's CDR3 is CASSFVAGGAEQYF. For the CDR3, the DNA is TGTGCCAGCAGTTTTGTAGCAGGGGGAGCCGAGCAGTACTTC.

The V call is TRBV14, the J call TRBJ2-3; D gene uncertain. The germline V gene has CDR1 SGHDN and CDR2 FVKESK. Trimming shortened V by 1 base and J by 1 base, and 6 bases separated the two germline ends. This CDR3 is 14 amino acids long. The DNA of the CDR3 is TGTGCCAGCAGCCAAGGTGCGGGCACAGATACGCAGTATTTT. Protein sequence: CASSQGAGTDTQYF.

V is TRBV27 and J is TRBJ1-2, with 7 bases aligning to TRBD1. J gave up 7 bases and V 6 bases, and 11 bases lay outside the gene matches. Per the germline V gene, CDR1 is MNHEY and CDR2 is SMNVEV (reference sequence). The CDR3 covers 14 residues. For the CDR3, the DNA is TGTGCCAGCAGAACCTCAGGGGGACGTGGTGGCTACACCTTC. Translation: CASRTSGGRGGYTF.

This clone has more than one count but fewer than ten. V and J are TRBV7-8 and TRBJ2-7; D not resolved. Germline loops: CDR1 SGHVS, CDR2 FQNEAQ. V was clipped by 5 bases and J by 3 bases, with 11 bases between them. The CDR3 has 13 residues. In nucleotides, the CDR3 is TGTGCCAGCAGCCTAGGAGAGAGCTACGAGCAGTACTTC. It encodes CASSLGESYEQYF.

V is TRBV7-3 and J is TRBJ2-1, with TRBD2 identical over 11 bases. V dropped 3 bases and J dropped 15; count of bases not matched to a gene: 7. The CDR3 runs to 13 residues. Looked up from germline, CDR1 is SGHTA and CDR2 is FQGTGA. CDR3 nucleotide sequence: TGTGCCAGCAGCTTGACTAGCGGGGCGGGGCCGTTCTTC. It encodes CASSLTSGAGPFF. Full variable domain (rest looked up from reference TRBV7-3 and TRBJ2-1): GAGVSQTPSNKVTEKGKYVELRCDPISGHTALYWYRQSLGQGPEFLIYFQGTGAADDSGLPNDRFFAVRPEGSVSTLKIQRTERGDSAVYLCASSLTSGAGPFFGPGTRLTVL.

V is TRBV10-3 and J is TRBJ2-7; 9 nucleotides match TRBD1. The CDR3 loop spans 16 amino acids. V shed 8 bases and J 2 bases; nucleotides not matched to a gene: 13. In germline, CDR1 is ENHRY, CDR2 SYGVKD. CDR3 in amino acids: CAIGGGRGTGTYEQYF. The CDR3 DNA reads as TGTGCCATCGGGGGTGGGCGTGGGACAGGGACCTACGAGCAGTACTTC.

This sequence joins TRBV6-5 and TRBJ1-1; D is unclear. The length of the CDR3 is 12 residues. From germline, CDR1 is MNHEY and CDR2 SVGAGI. V was pared by 10 bases and J by 7 bases, with 16 bases between. The CDR3 loop reads CATGPGAGEAFF. Here the CDR3 DNA reads TGTGCCACCGGACCGGGAGCCGGTGAAGCTTTCTTT.

This chain joins TRBV6-5 and TRBJ2-5; D gene uncertain. The CDR3 consists of 13 residues. V lost 6 bases and J lost 1, with 9 bases in between. CDR1 is MNHEY and CDR2 is SVGAGI in the germline V gene. Written as DNA, the CDR3 is TGTGCCAGCAGCGTAGCAGTCCAAGAGACCCAGTACTTC. It yields the protein CASSVAVQETQYF.

The DNA for the CDR3 is TGCAGCGCCGTTCCTCCGGGACAGGGGAGCAGGAGTGAGCAGTTCTTC. Translating it yields CSAVPPGQGSRSEQFF. V is TRBV29-1 and J is TRBJ2-1, with 10 bases matching TRBD1. Trimming took 7 bases from V and 9 from J; bases not matched to a gene: 18. Germline V lookup: CDR1 SQVTM, CDR2 ANQGSEA. This CDR3 has 16 residues.

V usage is TRBV18 and J usage is TRBJ1-2; unclear D gene. V was shortened by 6 bases and J by 0 bases, with 11 bases between the two germline ends. CDR1 and CDR2 (germline): KGHSH, LQKENI. This CDR3 has 14 residues. In DNA, the CDR3 is TGTGCCAGCTCGCCGACGGGATCTAACTATGGCTACACCTTC. Its translation is CASSPTGSNYGYTF.

This chain joins TRBV7-8 and TRBJ1-2, with a weak D call TRBD1 (5 bases). The V gene lost 5 bases and the J gene lost 6 bases, with 19 bases spanning the gap. The CDR3 is made up of 15 amino acids. CDR1 is SGHVS, CDR2 FQNEAQ, per germline. The CDR3 DNA sequence: TGTGCCAGCAGCGGCCCTGTGGGGGGGGTGAATGGCTACACCTTC. Its protein product is CASSGPVGGVNGYTF.

The chain carries TRBV18 and TRBJ2-1, with 7 nucleotides matching TRBD1. The germline V gene has CDR1 KGHSH and CDR2 LQKENI. The CDR3 contains 18 residues. V lost 3 bases, J lost 0 bases, and 11 bases stayed unmatched. CDR3 DNA: TGTGCCAGCTCACCCTCACCCCGTGCAGGGGGCTCCTACAATGAGCAGTTCTTC. This codes for CASSPSPRAGGSYNEQFF.

The chain carries TRBV5-1 and TRBJ2-3; 9 bases agree with TRBD2. The V gene's germline CDR1 is SGHRS and CDR2 YFSETQ. This CDR3 has 15 amino acids. V shed 5 bases and J 6 bases; nucleotides not matched to a gene: 10. The CDR3 sequence: CASRASGVSGDTQYF. DNA of the CDR3: TGCGCCAGCAGAGCTAGCGGGGTATCCGGGGATACGCAGTATTTT.

This chain links TRBV3-1 (or the pseudogene TRBV3-2) with TRBJ1-1; TRBD1 might be the D (6 bases). Trimming removed 0 bases at V and 6 bases at J, with 11 bases between. This CDR3 region has 14 residues. Per germline, CDR1 LGHDT and CDR2 YNNKEL (reference sequence). CDR3 DNA: TGTGCCAGCAGCCAAGAGGACAGTTCCCCTGAAGCTTTCTTT. Residues: CASSQEDSSPEAFF.

The rearrangement links TRBV3-1 (or the pseudogene TRBV3-2) to TRBJ2-3, with 7 nucleotides matching TRBD2. The V gene end was trimmed by 3 bases and the J gene end by 4 bases; junction bases not matched to a gene: 1. Per the germline V gene, CDR1 is LGHDT and CDR2 is YNNKEL (reference sequence). This CDR3 spans 13 amino acids. The CDR3, as DNA: TGTGCCAGCAGCCAGGGGGGGGCAGATACGCAGTATTTT. It is translated as CASSQGGADTQYF.

This clone was recorded only once. The chain carries TRBV10-3 and TRBJ1-1, with a weak D call TRBD1 (6 bases). Trimming removed 1 base from V and 3 bases from J, with 12 bases in between. This CDR3 spans 15 amino acids. Germline CDR1 ENHRY, CDR2 SYGVKD. The CDR3: CAISEWGGKDTEAFF. As DNA, the CDR3 is TGTGCCATCAGTGAGTGGGGGGGCAAGGACACTGAAGCTTTCTTT.

The chain has TRBV18 and TRBJ2-3, with 9 bases that match TRBD2. Germline V gene sequence: CDR1 KGHSH, CDR2 LQKENI. V shed 0 bases, J shed 3 bases, and the junction held 1 base outside the gene matches. The CDR3 has 15 amino acids. The CDR3 nucleotides are TGTGCCAGCTCACCACCTAGCGGGAGAACAGATACGCAGTATTTT. Encoded protein: CASSPPSGRTDTQYF.

The V call is TRBV5-1, the J call TRBJ2-5; 11 nucleotides agree with TRBD2. V dropped 2 bases and J dropped 5; count of bases not matched to a gene: 5. The germline V gene has CDR1 SGHRS and CDR2 YFSETQ. CDR3 length: 15 amino acids. The CDR3 loop is CASSFSGGAGETQYF. The DNA for the CDR3 is TGCGCCAGCAGCTTTAGCGGGGGGGCCGGGGAGACCCAGTACTTC.

The V call is TRBV30, the J call TRBJ1-1; D might be TRBD1 (5 bases). Germline CDR1 GTSNPN, CDR2 SVGIG (reference sequence). The CDR3 sequence is 16 residues long. Trimming removed 0 bases from V and 1 base from J, with 15 bases in between. CDR3 loop: CAWSVRSGRPNTEAFF. The CDR3 DNA reads TGTGCCTGGAGTGTACGGTCAGGGCGTCCGAACACTGAAGCTTTCTTT. Supplemented by reference TRBV30 and TRBJ1-1, the full variable domain reads SQTIHQWPATLVQPVGSPLSLECTVEGTSNPNLYWYRQAAGRGLQLLFYSVGIGQISSEVPQNLSASRPQDRQFILSSKKLLLSDSGFYLCAWSVRSGRPNTEAFFGQGTRLTVV.

This chain connects TRBV5-4 to TRBJ1-3, with 7 bases matching TRBD1. This CDR3 is built from 17 residues. V gave up 0 bases and J gave up 3 bases; unmatched junction bases: 9. Germline V CDR1 and CDR2: SGHNT, YYREEE (reference sequence). In nucleotides, the CDR3 is TGTGCCAGCAGCTTGGGGGGACAGTCGCTATTTGGAAACACCATATATTTT. Protein sequence: CASSLGGQSLFGNTIYF.

This clone was seen a single time. The chain recombines TRBV5-1 with TRBJ2-7; perhaps TRBD2 as D (5 bases). CDR1 SGHRS and CDR2 YFSETQ come from the germline V gene. The CDR3 totals 14 residues. V was trimmed by 4 bases and J by 0 bases, leaving 11 bases between them. CDR3 DNA: TGCGCCAGCAGCCGAAGCGGCCACTCCTACGAGCAGTACTTC. This translates into CASSRSGHSYEQYF.

The V call is TRBV23-1, the J call TRBJ1-1; D remains unclear. TRBV23-1 falls under the ORF class, with uncertain function. V lost 10 bases and J 2 bases, leaving 17 bases between the germline ends. This CDR3 spans 14 amino acids. CDR3 region: CATTLGGANTEAFF. CDR3 DNA: TGCGCCACCACTCTCGGAGGCGCCAACACTGAAGCTTTCTTT.

The chain has TRBV11-2 and TRBJ2-2; unclear D gene. CDR3 length: 14 residues. Trimming pared 0 bases from V and 3 bases from J, leaving 5 bases between. CDR1 is SGHAT, CDR2 FQNNGV, per germline. The CDR3 DNA sequence: TGTGCCAGCAGCTTAGACGGAGACACCGGGGAGCTGTTTTTT. Protein sequence: CASSLDGDTGELFF.

The V call is TRBV7-9, the J call TRBJ2-1, with D unresolved. The germline V and J ends were trimmed by 0 bases and 4 bases, with 7 bases remaining between them. Germline CDR1 SEHNR, CDR2 FQNEAQ (reference sequence). This CDR3 is built from 14 residues. The CDR3 DNA is TGTGCCAGCAGCTTAGCTGCAGTATACAATGAGCAGTTCTTC. This encodes CASSLAAVYNEQFF. The full variable domain, its missing parts supplied by reference TRBV7-9 and TRBJ2-1, is DTGVSQNPRHKITKRGQNVTFRCDPISEHNRLYWYRQTLGQGPEFLTYFQNEAQLEKSRLLSDRFSAERPKGSFSTLEIQRTEQGDSAMYLCASSLAAVYNEQFFGPGTRLTVL.

This chain connects TRBV5-1 to TRBJ2-3, with 10 positions matching TRBD2. There are 16 residues in the CDR3. The V gene's germline CDR1 is SGHRS and CDR2 YFSETQ. J was trimmed by 1 base and V by 4 bases; bases with no gene match: 6. The CDR3 sequence is CASSNRGLAGTDTQYF. The CDR3 DNA follows: TGCGCCAGCAGCAACCGCGGACTAGCGGGCACAGATACGCAGTATTTT.

The rearrangement joins TRBV7-3 to TRBJ2-7, with D unresolved. Germline V lookup: CDR1 SGHTA, CDR2 FQGTGA. There are 14 residues in the CDR3. V shed 5 bases and J shed 3 bases, with 14 bases lying between them. The CDR3 DNA reads as TGTGCCAGCAGCCGCGCCCTAGGATTCTACGAGCAGTACTTC. This encodes CASSRALGFYEQYF.

The chain is built from TRBV4-1 and TRBJ2-1; the match to TRBD1 covers 7 bases. Losses at the gene ends were 6 bases for V and 3 bases for J; bases not matched to a gene: 8. The CDR3 has 15 residues. CDR1 and CDR2 from the germline V gene are MGHRA and YSYEKL. The CDR3 protein is CASRAPGQIYNEQFF. CDR3 nucleotide sequence: TGCGCCAGCAGAGCCCCGGGACAGATCTACAATGAGCAGTTCTTC.

V usage is TRBV16 and J usage is TRBJ2-7, with D perhaps TRBD2 (7 bases). The CDR3 runs 14 residues. V dropped 0 bases and J dropped 9 bases, with 15 bases sitting between them. Germline lookup yields CDR1 KGHSY and CDR2 FQNENV. The CDR3: CASSQSGRGGGQYF. The CDR3 DNA reads TGTGCCAGCAGCCAATCCGGCAGGGGCGGGGGGCAGTACTTC.